The 12 T cell receptor beta chains in this list originate from one sample, sequenced in a study of cytotoxic CD8 clonotypes in ibrutinib-treated CLL. Sequencing used immunoSEQ multiplex PCR; TCRdb keeps in-frame clones, though not all of them. The sample comprises about 140,000 clones, 80% to 95% of which are singletons, and under 14% rests with the top ten. The specimen comprised PBMCs, sampled after 12 months of ibrutinib treatment. The receptors were gathered from a human donor with chronic lymphocytic leukemia.

The CDR3 region is CASSQMGIAGDTQYF. The CDR3 region has the DNA TGTGCCAGCAGCCAGATGGGTATAGCTGGGGATACGCAGTATTTT. The chain carries TRBV14 and TRBJ2-3, with D unclear. V was trimmed by 3 bases and J by 6 bases, leaving 16 bases between them. CDR1 and CDR2 (germline): SGHDN, FVKESK. CDR3 size: 15 residues.

V is TRBV6-5 and J is TRBJ1-5, with 7 positions matching TRBD1. The germline gives CDR1 MNHEY, CDR2 SVGAGI. CDR3 length equals 15 residues. The trim removed 6 bases at V and 0 bases at J, leaving 5 bases unmatched. CDR3 sequence reads: CASRPDRHSNQPQHF. CDR3 DNA: TGTGCCAGCAGACCGGACAGGCATAGCAATCAGCCCCAGCATTTT.

This chain uses TRBV11-2 with TRBJ2-3; D call uncertain. The CDR3 length is 11 residues. Germline V gene sequence: CDR1 SGHAT, CDR2 FQNNGV. Trimming took off 6 bases at V and 5 bases at J, with 6 bases between the two ends. The CDR3 region has the DNA TGTGCCAGCAGGCAAGGAGATACGCAGTATTTT. It encodes CASRQGDTQYF.

The chain uses TRBV30 and TRBJ1-1; D unclear. This CDR3 contains 17 residues. V was cut by 0 bases and J by 0 bases, with 17 bases left in between. Per the germline V gene, CDR1 is GTSNPN and CDR2 is SVGIG (reference sequence). The CDR3 protein is CAWSVSGFSLMNTEAFF. CDR3 in DNA: TGTGCCTGGAGTGTAAGCGGGTTTTCCCTGATGAACACTGAAGCTTTCTTT.

The CDR3 spells CATQTGGQPQHF. CDR3 coding DNA: TGCGCCACACAGACAGGAGGACAGCCCCAGCATTTT. The rearrangement links TRBV10-2 to TRBJ1-5; perhaps TRBD1 as D (6 bases). Germline assignment: CDR1 WSHSY and CDR2 SAAADI. The CDR3 totals 12 residues. The V gene lost 10 bases and the J gene lost 7 bases, with 14 bases spanning the gap.

This clone was detected only once. This chain links TRBV7-2 with TRBJ2-7; 10 nucleotides align to TRBD2. This CDR3 is built from 17 residues. Unmatched junction bases numbered 9, after V lost 3 bases and J lost 1 base. From germline, CDR1 is SGHTA and CDR2 FQGNSA. The CDR3 spells CASSLGPSGGASYEQYF. Written as DNA, the CDR3 is TGTGCCAGCAGCTTGGGCCCTAGCGGGGGAGCATCCTACGAGCAGTACTTC.

In its sample, this clone was seen a few times. This chain joins TRBV19 and TRBJ2-1, with TRBD2 identical over 9 bases. Per germline, CDR1 LNHDA and CDR2 SQIVND (reference sequence). Trimming cost V 10 bases and J 2 bases; bases outside gene matches: 9. This CDR3 is 15 amino acids long. CDR3 region: CATTSGRMTYNEQFF. The CDR3 DNA follows: TGTGCCACCACAAGCGGGAGGATGACCTACAATGAGCAGTTCTTC.

J is TRBJ2-7 and V is TRBV4-2; 10 bases agree with TRBD1. The CDR3 covers 13 residues. The J segment lost 5 bases and the V segment lost 10 bases, leaving 8 bases of the junction unmatched. Germline CDR1 is LGHNA and CDR2 is YNFKEQ. CDR3 sequence (DNA): TGTGCCATCCCGGGACAGGGGATCCACGAGCAGTACTTC. This gives the protein CAIPGQGIHEQYF.

The V and J genes are TRBV27 and TRBJ2-4; D gene ambiguous. Germline V lookup: CDR1 MNHEY, CDR2 SMNVEV (reference sequence). V was trimmed by 5 bases and J by 3 bases, leaving 11 bases between them. This CDR3 spans 14 amino acids. CDR3 amino acids: CASSPRLGKNIQYF. The CDR3 coding sequence is TGTGCCAGCAGTCCAAGATTGGGCAAAAACATTCAGTACTTC.

In its sample, this clone was seen a few times. The chain has TRBV19 and TRBJ2-6; tentative D call: TRBD1 (6 bases). V dropped 7 bases and J dropped 2 bases, with 12 bases sitting between them. CDR3 length: 15 amino acids. Germline V gene sequence: CDR1 LNHDA, CDR2 SQIVND (reference sequence). This CDR3 reads CASTTTGTGANVLTF. The CDR3 DNA follows: TGTGCCAGTACCACTACAGGGACTGGGGCCAACGTCCTGACTTTC. Together with reference TRBV19 and TRBJ2-6, the CDR3 gives the full variable domain: DGGITQSPKYLFRKEGQNVTLSCEQNLNHDAMYWYRQDPGQGLRLIYYSQIVNDFQKGDIAEGYSVSREKKESFPLTVTSAQKNPTAFYLCASTTTGTGANVLTFGAGSRLTVL.

DNA for the CDR3: TGTGCCAGCAGCCATCCTGACAGGGGGGAGACCCAGTACTTC. This sequence encodes CASSHPDRGETQYF. The chain uses TRBV9 and TRBJ2-5, with 9 positions matching TRBD1. This CDR3 comprises 14 residues. Trimming took 4 bases from V and 5 from J; bases not matched to a gene: 6. Germline CDR1 and CDR2: SGDLS and YYNGEE. The entire variable domain, with the rest obtained from reference TRBV9 and TRBJ2-5, is as follows: DSGVTQTPKHLITATGQRVTLRCSPRSGDLSVYWYQQSLDQGLQFLIQYYNGEERAKGNILERFSAQQFPDLHSELNLSSLELGDSALYFCASSHPDRGETQYFGPGTRLLVL.

The chain is built from TRBV5-1 and TRBJ2-7; D perhaps matches TRBD1 (6 bases). Trimming took 3 bases from V and 4 from J, leaving 11 bases between them. Germline CDR1 SGHRS, CDR2 YFSETQ. The CDR3 runs 13 residues. The CDR3 sequence is CASSSTGFYEQYF. As DNA, the CDR3 is TGCGCCAGCAGCTCTACAGGGTTTTACGAGCAGTACTTC.